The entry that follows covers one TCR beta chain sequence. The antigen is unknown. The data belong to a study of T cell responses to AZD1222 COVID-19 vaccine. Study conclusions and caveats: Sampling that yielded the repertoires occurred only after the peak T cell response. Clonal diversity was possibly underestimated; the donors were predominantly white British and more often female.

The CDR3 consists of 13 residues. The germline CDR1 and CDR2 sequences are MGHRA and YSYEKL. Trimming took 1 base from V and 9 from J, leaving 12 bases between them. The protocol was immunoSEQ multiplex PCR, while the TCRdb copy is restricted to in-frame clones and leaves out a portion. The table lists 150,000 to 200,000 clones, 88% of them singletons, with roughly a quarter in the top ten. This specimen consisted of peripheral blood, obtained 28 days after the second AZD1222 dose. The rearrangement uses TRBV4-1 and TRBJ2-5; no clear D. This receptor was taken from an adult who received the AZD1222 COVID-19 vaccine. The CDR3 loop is CASSQAAPEAQYF. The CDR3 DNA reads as TGCGCCAGCAGCCAAGCTGCGCCCGAGGCCCAGTACTTC.